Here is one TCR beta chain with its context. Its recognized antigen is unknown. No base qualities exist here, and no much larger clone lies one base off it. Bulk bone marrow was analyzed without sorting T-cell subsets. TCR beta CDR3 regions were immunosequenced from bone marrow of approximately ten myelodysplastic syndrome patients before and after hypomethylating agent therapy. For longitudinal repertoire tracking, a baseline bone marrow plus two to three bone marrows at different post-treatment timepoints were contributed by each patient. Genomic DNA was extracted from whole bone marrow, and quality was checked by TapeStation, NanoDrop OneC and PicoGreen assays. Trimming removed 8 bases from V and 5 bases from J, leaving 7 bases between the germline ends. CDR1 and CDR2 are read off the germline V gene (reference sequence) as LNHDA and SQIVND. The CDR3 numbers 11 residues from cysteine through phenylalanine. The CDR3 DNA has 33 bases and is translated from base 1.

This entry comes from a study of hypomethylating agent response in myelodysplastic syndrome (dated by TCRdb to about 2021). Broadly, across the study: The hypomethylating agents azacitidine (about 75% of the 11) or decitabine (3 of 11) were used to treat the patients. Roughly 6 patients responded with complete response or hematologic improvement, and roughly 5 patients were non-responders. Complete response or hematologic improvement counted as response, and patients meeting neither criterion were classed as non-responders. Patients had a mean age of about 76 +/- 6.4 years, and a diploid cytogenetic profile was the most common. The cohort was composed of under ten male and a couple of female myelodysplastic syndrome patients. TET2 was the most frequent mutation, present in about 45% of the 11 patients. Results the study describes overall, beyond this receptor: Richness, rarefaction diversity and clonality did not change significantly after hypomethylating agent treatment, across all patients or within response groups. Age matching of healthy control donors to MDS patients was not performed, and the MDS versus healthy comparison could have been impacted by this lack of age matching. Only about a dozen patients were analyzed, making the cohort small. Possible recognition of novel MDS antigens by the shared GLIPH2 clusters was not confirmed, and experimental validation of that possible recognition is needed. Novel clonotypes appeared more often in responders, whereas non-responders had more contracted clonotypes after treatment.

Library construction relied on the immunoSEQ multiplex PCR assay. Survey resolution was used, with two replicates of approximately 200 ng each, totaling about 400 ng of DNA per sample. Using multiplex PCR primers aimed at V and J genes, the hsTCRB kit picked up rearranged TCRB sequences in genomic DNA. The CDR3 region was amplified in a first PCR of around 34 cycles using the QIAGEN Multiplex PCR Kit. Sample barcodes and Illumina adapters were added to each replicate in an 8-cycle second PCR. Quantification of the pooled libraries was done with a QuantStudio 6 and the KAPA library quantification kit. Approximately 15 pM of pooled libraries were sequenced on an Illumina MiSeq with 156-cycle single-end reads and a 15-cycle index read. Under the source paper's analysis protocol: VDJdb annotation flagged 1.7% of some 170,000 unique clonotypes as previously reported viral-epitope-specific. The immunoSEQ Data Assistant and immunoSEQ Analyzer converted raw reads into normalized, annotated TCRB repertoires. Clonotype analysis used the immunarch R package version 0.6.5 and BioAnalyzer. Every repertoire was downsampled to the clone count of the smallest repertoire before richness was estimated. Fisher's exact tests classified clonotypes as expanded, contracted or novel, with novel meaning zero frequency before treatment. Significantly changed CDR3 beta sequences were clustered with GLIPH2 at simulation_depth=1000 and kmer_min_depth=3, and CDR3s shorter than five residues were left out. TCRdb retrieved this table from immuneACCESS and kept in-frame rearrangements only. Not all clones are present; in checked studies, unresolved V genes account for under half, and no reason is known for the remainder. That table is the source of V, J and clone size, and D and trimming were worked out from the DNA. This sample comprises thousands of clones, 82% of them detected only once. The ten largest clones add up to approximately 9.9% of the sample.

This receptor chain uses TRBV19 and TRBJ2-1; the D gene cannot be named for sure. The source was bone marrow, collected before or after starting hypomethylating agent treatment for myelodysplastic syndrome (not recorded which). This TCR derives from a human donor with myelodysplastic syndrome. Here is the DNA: TGTGCCAGTGAGTATCACAATGAGCAGTTCTTC. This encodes CASEYHNEQFF.